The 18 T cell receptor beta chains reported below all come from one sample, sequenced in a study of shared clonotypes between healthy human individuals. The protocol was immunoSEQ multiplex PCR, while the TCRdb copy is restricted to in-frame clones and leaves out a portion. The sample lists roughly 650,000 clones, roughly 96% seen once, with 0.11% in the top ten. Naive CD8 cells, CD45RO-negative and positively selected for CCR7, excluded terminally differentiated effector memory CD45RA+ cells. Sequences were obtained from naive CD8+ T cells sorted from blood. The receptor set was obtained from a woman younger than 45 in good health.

The CDR3 loop reads CASRTGTWHEQYF. In DNA, the CDR3 is TGTGCCAGCAGGACAGGGACCTGGCACGAGCAGTACTTC. The chain recombines TRBV11-2 with TRBJ2-7; TRBD1 matches at 7 bases. The CDR3 is 13 amino acids. Losses at the gene ends were 6 bases for V and 5 bases for J; bases not matched to a gene: 7. CDR1 SGHAT and CDR2 FQNNGV come from the germline V gene.

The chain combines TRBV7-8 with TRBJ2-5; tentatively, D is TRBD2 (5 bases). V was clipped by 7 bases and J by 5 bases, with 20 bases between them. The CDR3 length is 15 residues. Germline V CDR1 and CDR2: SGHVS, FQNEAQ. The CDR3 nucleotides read TGTGCCAGCAACCTCGAGGGCATGGGTGGGGAGACCCAGTACTTC. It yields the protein CASNLEGMGGETQYF.

CDR3 region: CASSVDGTEPYEQYF. Written as DNA, the CDR3 is TGTGCCAGCAGCGTAGATGGGACAGAGCCCTACGAGCAGTACTTC. The V call is TRBV9, the J call TRBJ2-7; 7 bases map to TRBD1. There are 15 residues in the CDR3. J gave up 2 bases and V 0 bases, and 5 bases lay outside the gene matches. Germline V CDR1 and CDR2: SGDLS, YYNGEE.

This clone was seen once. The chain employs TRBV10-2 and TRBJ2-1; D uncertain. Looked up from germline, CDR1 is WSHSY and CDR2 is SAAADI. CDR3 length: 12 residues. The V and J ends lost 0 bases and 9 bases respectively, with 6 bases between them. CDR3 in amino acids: CASSESIVEQFF. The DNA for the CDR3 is TGCGCCAGCAGTGAGTCAATTGTTGAGCAGTTCTTC.

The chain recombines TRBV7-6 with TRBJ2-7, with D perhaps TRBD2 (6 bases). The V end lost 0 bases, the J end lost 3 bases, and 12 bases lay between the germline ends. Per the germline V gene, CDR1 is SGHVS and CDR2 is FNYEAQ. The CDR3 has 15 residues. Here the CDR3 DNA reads TGTGCCAGCAGCTTAGCTAGCGGAGAATTCTACGAGCAGTACTTC. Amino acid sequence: CASSLASGEFYEQYF.

Here the CDR3 reads CASSLRIAHTGELFF. CDR3 DNA: TGTGCCAGCAGCCTTCGAATAGCGCATACCGGGGAGCTGTTTTTT. V and J are TRBV7-2 and TRBJ2-2, with D possibly TRBD2 on 5 matching bases. Per the germline V gene, CDR1 is SGHTA and CDR2 is FQGNSA. Trimming shortened V by 5 bases and J by 5 bases, and 15 bases separated the two germline ends. This CDR3 is built from 15 residues.

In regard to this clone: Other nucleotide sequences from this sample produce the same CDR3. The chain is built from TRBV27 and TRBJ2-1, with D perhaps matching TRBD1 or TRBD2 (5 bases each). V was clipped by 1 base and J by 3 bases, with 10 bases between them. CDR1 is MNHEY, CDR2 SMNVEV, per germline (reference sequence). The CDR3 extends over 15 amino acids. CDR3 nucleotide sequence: TGTGCCAGCAGTTTATTTGGGACGGGCTACAATGAGCAGTTCTTC. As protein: CASSLFGTGYNEQFF.

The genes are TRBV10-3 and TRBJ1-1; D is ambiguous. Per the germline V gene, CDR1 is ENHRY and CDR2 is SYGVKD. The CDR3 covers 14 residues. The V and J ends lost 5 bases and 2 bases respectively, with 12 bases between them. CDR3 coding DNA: TGTGCCATCAGTAGCGAGGGAGAAAACACTGAAGCTTTCTTT. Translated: CAISSEGENTEAFF.

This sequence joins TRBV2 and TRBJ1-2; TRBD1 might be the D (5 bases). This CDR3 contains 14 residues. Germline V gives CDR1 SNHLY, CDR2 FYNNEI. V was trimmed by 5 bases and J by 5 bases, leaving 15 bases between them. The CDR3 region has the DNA TGTGCCAGCAGTCTCGAAGCAGGGAGATATGGCTACACCTTC. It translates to CASSLEAGRYGYTF.

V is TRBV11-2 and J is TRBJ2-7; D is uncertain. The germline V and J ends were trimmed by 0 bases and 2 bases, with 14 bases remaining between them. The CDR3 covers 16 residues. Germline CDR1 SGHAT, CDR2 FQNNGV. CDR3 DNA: TGTGCCAGCAGCTTAGATCAATACCAGTACCCCTACGAGCAGTACTTC. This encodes CASSLDQYQYPYEQYF.

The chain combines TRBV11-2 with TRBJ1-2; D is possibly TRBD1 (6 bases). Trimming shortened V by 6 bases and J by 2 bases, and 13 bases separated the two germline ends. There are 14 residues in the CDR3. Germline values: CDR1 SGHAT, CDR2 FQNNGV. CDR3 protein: CASRGRGANYGYTF. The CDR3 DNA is TGTGCCAGCAGGGGCAGGGGCGCCAACTATGGCTACACCTTC.

The CDR3, as DNA: TGTGCCAGCGGCGGCGGGCCGAGCTCCTACGAGCAGTACTTC. Its protein product is CASGGGPSSYEQYF. J is TRBJ2-7 and V is TRBV7-6, with D possibly TRBD2 on 5 matching bases. This CDR3 has 14 residues. The V and J ends lost 8 bases and 0 bases respectively, with 14 bases between them. The V gene's germline CDR1 is SGHVS and CDR2 FNYEAQ.

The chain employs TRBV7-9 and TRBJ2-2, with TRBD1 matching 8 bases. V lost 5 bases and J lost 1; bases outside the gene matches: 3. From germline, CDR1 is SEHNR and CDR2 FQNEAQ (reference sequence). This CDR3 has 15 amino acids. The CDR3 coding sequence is TGTGCCAGCAGCCCCGGGACAGGGAACACCGGGGAGCTGTTTTTT. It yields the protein CASSPGTGNTGELFF.

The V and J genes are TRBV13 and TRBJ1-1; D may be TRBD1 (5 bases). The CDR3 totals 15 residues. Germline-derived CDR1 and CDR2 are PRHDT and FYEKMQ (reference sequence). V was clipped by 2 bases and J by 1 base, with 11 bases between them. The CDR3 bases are TGTGCCAGCAGCTTATTGTCAGGGCCGAACACTGAAGCTTTCTTT. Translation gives CASSLLSGPNTEAFF.

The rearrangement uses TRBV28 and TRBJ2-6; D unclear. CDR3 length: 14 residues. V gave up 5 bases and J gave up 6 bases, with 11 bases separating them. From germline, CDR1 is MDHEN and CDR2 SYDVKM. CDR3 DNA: TGTGCCAGCAGTCCGTACTCTCTGGCCAACGTCCTGACTTTC. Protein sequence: CASSPYSLANVLTF.

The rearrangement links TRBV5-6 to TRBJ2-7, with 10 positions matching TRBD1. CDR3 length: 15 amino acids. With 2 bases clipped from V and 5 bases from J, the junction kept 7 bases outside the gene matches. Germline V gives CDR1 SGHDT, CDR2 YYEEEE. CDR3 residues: CASSFAGTGENEQYF. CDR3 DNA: TGTGCCAGCAGCTTTGCCGGGACAGGGGAAAACGAGCAGTACTTC. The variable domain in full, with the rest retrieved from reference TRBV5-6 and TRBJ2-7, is DAGVTQSPTHLIKTRGQQVTLRCSPKSGHDTVSWYQQALGQGPQFIFQYYEEEERQRGNFPDRFSGHQFPNYSSELNVNALLLGDSALYLCASSFAGTGENEQYFGPGTRLTVT.

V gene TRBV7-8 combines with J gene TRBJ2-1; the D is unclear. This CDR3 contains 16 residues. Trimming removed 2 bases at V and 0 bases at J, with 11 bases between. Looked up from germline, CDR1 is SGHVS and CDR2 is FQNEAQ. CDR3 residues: CASSLPLASSYNEQFF. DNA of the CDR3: TGTGCCAGCAGCTTACCCTTAGCAAGCTCCTACAATGAGCAGTTCTTC.

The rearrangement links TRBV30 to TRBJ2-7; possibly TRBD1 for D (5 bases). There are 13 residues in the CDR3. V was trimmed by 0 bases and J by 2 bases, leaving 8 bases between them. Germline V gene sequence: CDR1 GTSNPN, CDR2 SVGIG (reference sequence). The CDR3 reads CAWSVQAPYEQYF. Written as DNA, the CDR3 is TGTGCCTGGAGTGTACAGGCCCCCTACGAGCAGTACTTC.